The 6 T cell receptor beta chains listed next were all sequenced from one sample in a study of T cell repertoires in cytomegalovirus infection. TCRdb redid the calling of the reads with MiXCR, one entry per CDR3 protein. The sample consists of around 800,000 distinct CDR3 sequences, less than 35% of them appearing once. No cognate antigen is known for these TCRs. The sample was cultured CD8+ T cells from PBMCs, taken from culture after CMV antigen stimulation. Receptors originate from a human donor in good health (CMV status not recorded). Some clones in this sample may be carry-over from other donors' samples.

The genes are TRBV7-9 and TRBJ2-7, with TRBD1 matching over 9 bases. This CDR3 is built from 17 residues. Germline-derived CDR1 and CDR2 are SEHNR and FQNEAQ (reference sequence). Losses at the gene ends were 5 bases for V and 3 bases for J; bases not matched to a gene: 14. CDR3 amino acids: CASSHQTGGYLDYEQYF. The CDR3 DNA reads TGTGCCAGCAGCCACCAGACAGGGGGTTACCTGGACTACGAGCAGTACTTC.

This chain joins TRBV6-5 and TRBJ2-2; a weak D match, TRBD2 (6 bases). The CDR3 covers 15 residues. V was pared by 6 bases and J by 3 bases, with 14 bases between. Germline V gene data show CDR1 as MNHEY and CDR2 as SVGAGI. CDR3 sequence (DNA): TGTGCCAGCAGGACCGGGACTTGGGACACCGGGGAGCTGTTTTTT. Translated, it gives CASRTGTWDTGELFF.

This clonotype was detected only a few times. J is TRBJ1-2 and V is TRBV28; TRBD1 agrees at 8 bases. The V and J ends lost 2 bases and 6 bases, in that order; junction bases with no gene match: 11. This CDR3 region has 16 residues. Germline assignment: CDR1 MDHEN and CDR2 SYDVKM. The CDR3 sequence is CASSLIGWQGANGYTF. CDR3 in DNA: TGTGCCAGCAGTTTAATAGGTTGGCAGGGGGCGAATGGCTACACCTTC.

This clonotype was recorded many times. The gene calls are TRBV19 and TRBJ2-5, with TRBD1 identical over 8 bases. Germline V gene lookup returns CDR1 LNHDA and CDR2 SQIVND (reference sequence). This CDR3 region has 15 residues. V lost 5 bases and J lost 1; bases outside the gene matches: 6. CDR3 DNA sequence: TGTGCCAGTAGTGTGGACAGGGTCTCCCAAGAGACCCAGTACTTC. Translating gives CASSVDRVSQETQYF.

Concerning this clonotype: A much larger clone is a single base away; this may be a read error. CDR3 coding DNA: TGTGTCAGCATCGATTCCGGGACCTACGAGCAGTACTTC. Translated: CVSIDSGTYEQYF. The genes are TRBV7-2 and TRBJ2-7; possible D gene TRBD2, 5 bases. CDR1 and CDR2 (germline): SGHTA, FQGNSA. The CDR3 has 13 amino acids.

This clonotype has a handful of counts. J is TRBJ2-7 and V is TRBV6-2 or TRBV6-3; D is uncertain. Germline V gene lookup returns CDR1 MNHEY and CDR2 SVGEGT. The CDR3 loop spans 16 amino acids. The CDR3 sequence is CASSYSSYESSYEQYV. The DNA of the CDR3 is TGTGCCAGCAGCTACTCCTCGTACGAAAGCTCCTACGAGCAGTACGTC.